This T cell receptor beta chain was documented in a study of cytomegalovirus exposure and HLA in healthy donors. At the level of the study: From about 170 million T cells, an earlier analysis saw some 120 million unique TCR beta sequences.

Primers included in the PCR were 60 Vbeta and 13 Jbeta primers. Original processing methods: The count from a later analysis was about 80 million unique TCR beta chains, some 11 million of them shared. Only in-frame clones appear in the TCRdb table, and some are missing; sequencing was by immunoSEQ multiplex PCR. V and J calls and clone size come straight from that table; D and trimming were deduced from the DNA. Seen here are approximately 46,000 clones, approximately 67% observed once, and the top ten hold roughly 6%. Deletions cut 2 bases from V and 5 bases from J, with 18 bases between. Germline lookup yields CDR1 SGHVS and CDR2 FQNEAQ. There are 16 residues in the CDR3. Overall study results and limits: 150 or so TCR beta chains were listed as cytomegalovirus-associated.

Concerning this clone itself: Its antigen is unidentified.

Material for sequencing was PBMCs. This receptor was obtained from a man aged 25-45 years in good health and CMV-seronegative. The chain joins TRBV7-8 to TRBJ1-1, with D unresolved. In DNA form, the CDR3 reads TGTGCCAGCAGCTTAAGTCAGTTCTGGGGAGGGACTGAAGCTTTCTTT. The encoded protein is CASSLSQFWGGTEAFF.